The rows below give T cell receptor beta chains drawn from one sample of a study of vaccination and CD4 T cells after COVID-19. TCRdb itself ran the PCR reads through MiXCR, one entry per CDR3 protein. This table holds 20,000 to 25,000 distinct CDR3 sequences, roughly half found once. No cognate antigen is known for these TCRs. The sample taken for sequencing was CD4+ T cells from blood, cultured in vitro. All receptors come from a human donor who had recovered from COVID-19. Each CDR3 is given with its conserved first and last residue. D genes are given only for firm matches. Expanded clones are given a class, and other clones once, few, many or no size at all.

V	length	J	size	D	DNA	CDR3
TRBV14	14	TRBJ2-2	-	-	TGTGCCAGCAGCCCGGGACGGAACACCGGGGAGCTGTTTTTT	CASSPGRNTGELFF
TRBV7-8	17	TRBJ1-5	-	-	TGTGCCAGCAGCTTAGCGGGGAGGGCCGGGAGCAATCAGCCCCAGCATTTT	CASSLAGRAGSNQPQHF
TRBV30	14	TRBJ1-6	-	-	TGTGCCTGGAGTGTTTTGGGAAAGAATTCACCCCTCCACTTT	CAWSVLGKNSPLHF
TRBV6-1	15	TRBJ1-1	-	-	TGTGCCAGCAGTGACCCCGGGACATCGAACACTGAAGCTTTCTTT	CASSDPGTSNTEAFF
TRBV20-1	15	TRBJ2-7	-	-	TGCAGTGCTAGAGCGCCCGGTGTGGGACTTTTCGAGCAGTACTTC	CSARAPGVGLFEQYF
TRBV19	12	TRBJ1-2	-	-	TGTGCCAGTACCCTGGGACGTGTGGGCTACACCTTC	CASTLGRVGYTF
TRBV27	13	TRBJ1-1	-	-	TGTGCCAGCAGTCCCTACAGGGACACTGAAGCTTTCTTT	CASSPYRDTEAFF
TRBV7-9	19	TRBJ2-7	-	-	TGTGCCAGCAGCTTAGATATTCTTAGGGCGGGACGGGGAACCTACGAGCAGTACTTC	CASSLDILRAGRGTYEQYF
TRBV20-1	14	TRBJ1-6	-	-	TGCAGTGCTAGAGAAAGAACAGATAATTCACCCCTCCACTTT	CSARERTDNSPLHF
TRBV20-1	13	TRBJ2-1	-	-	TGCAGTGCTCAAGGGGCGAGTTACAATGAGCAGTTCTTC	CSAQGASYNEQFF
TRBV20-1	13	TRBJ2-3	few	-	TGCAGTGCTCCATGGACGGGGACAGATACGCAGTATTTT	CSAPWTGTDTQYF
TRBV7-3	20	TRBJ2-3	-	-	TGTGCCAGCAGCTTCACTCCTCCCGGGGCTAGCGATAAAAGCACAGATACGCAGTATTTT	CASSFTPPGASDKSTDTQYF
TRBV4-2	16	TRBJ1-2	-	-	TGTGCCAGCAGCCAAGATAGGCAGTCGGGGAGCTATGGCTACACCTTC	CASSQDRQSGSYGYTF
TRBV7-8	15	TRBJ1-1	few	-	TGTGCCAGCAGCTTGGGGGCAACAGAGAACACTGAAGCTTTCTTT	CASSLGATENTEAFF
TRBV11-3	18	TRBJ1-5	-	-	TGTGCCAGCAGCTTTAACCGGTACAGGGTAAGGACTGATCAGCCCCAGCATTTT	CASSFNRYRVRTDQPQHF
TRBV5-1	13	TRBJ1-1	-	-	TGCGCCAGCAGCTGGGAGAGGAACACTGAAGCTTTCTTT	CASSWERNTEAFF
TRBV6-1	16	TRBJ1-2	-	TRBD1	TGTGCCAGCAGTCAAGGGACAGGATCGCTTATCTATGGCTACACCTTC	CASSQGTGSLIYGYTF
TRBV6-1	13	TRBJ2-3	few	-	TGTGCCAGCACCCCGCTCGGCGCAGATACGCAGTATTTT	CASTPLGADTQYF
TRBV7-3	15	TRBJ2-2	-	-	TGTGCCAGCAGCTTATCAACAGGGCTCACCGGGGAGCCGTTTTTT	CASSLSTGLTGEPFF
TRBV2	14	TRBJ1-1	few	-	TGTGCCAGTACTTTTTCGACAGCGAACACTGAAGCTTTCTTT	CASTFSTANTEAFF
TRBV7-2	17	TRBJ1-1	few	TRBD1	TGTGCCAGCAGCTTAGTCGGGACAGGATATGGGCCTACTGAAGCTTTCTTT	CASSLVGTGYGPTEAFF
TRBV9	12	TRBJ1-2	-	-	TGTGCCAGCAGCGCCGCCTCTTACAGCTACACCTTC	CASSAASYSYTF
TRBV4-1	17	TRBJ2-1	-	TRBD2	TGCGCCAGCAGCCCTCTGTGGCTAGCGGCCTCCTACAATGAGCAGTTCTTC	CASSPLWLAASYNEQFF
TRBV28	14	TRBJ1-2	-	-	TGTGCCAGCATCCCCTTCGGCAGTGGGGGAGGCTACACCTTC	CASIPFGSGGGYTF
TRBV7-2	13	TRBJ1-2	-	-	TGTGCCAGCACTCCTCCCAGGGGTCATGGCTACACCTTC	CASTPPRGHGYTF
TRBV7-3	13	TRBJ1-2	few	-	TGTGCCAGCAGCTTAACCGGCAGCGGTGGCTACACCTTC	CASSLTGSGGYTF
TRBV5-1	14	TRBJ2-7	-	TRBD1	TGCGCCAGCAGCTCACGGACAGGGGGCGTCGAGCAGTACTTC	CASSSRTGGVEQYF
TRBV7-9	15	TRBJ1-1	-	-	TGTGCCAGCAGCTTCAACACCGGGGGGAACACTGAAGCTTTCTTT	CASSFNTGGNTEAFF
TRBV7-7	15	TRBJ2-7	few	-	TGTGCTAGCAGCTTTGGGGACAGCGCGGGGTACGAGCAGTACTTC	CASSFGDSAGYEQYF
TRBV3-1	15	TRBJ1-2	-	-	TGTGCCAGCAGCCAAGATACAGGGCGAAACTATGGCTACACCTTC	CASSQDTGRNYGYTF
TRBV6-2/TRBV6-3	15	TRBJ1-5	few	-	TGTGCCAGCACTCGACTCGGGACATATTTCGAGCCCCAGCATTTT	CASTRLGTYFEPQHF
TRBV27	14	TRBJ2-1	-	TRBD2	TGTGCCAGCAGTTCTGCGGGAGAACACAATGAGCAGTTCTTC	CASSSAGEHNEQFF
TRBV15	16	TRBJ1-2	few	-	TGTGCCACCAGCAGTGATTTGGATGGGGGGCGGAATGGCTACACCTTC	CATSSDLDGGRNGYTF
TRBV6-5	14	TRBJ2-7	-	-	TGTGCCAGCAGTTCGCCCGGGAACTCCTACGAGCAGTACTTC	CASSSPGNSYEQYF
TRBV11-2	13	TRBJ2-5	-	-	TGTGCCAGCAGCTACTTGTACCAAGAGACCCAGTACTTC	CASSYLYQETQYF
TRBV14	16	TRBJ2-3	-	-	TGTGCCAGCAGCCCCCCCAGGATGCGGCACACAGATACGCAGTATTTT	CASSPPRMRHTDTQYF
TRBV30	13	TRBJ1-4	-	-	TGTGCCTGGAGTGTCAGGGTTGACGAAAAACTGTTTTTT	CAWSVRVDEKLFF
TRBV10-3	11	TRBJ2-5	few	-	TGTGCCATCTCAGACCAAGAGACCCAGTACTTC	CAISDQETQYF
TRBV6-1	14	TRBJ2-7	-	-	TGTGCCAGCAGGGAGGACACGAGCTCCTACGAGCAGTACTTC	CASREDTSSYEQYF
TRBV6-1	14	TRBJ1-1	-	-	TGTGCCAGCAGTGGGGGTCCAGGGGTCACTGAAGCTTTCTTT	CASSGGPGVTEAFF
TRBV6-5	15	TRBJ2-5	-	-	TGTGCCAGCAGTTACGATTGGATGGGAGAGGAGACCCAGTACTTC	CASSYDWMGEETQYF
TRBV28	15	TRBJ1-2	-	-	TGTGCCAGCAGCCTTGATGTTGATAGGAGGGTTGGCTACACCTTC	CASSLDVDRRVGYTF
TRBV7-6	17	TRBJ1-5	-	-	TGTGCCAGCAGCTTAGGCGTAGGGCGGGCGACAAGGCAGCCCCAGCATTTT	CASSLGVGRATRQPQHF
TRBV7-2	15	TRBJ2-7	-	TRBD2	TGTGCCAGCAGCCCATACTTGGCGGGAGATGCCGAGCAGTACTTC	CASSPYLAGDAEQYF
TRBV5-8	11	TRBJ2-1	-	TRBD1	TGTGCCAGCAGCTTGGAGGGGGCCGAGTTCTTC	CASSLEGAEFF
TRBV20-1	13	TRBJ1-4	few	-	TGCAGTGCTAGAGGAACAACTAATGAAAAACTGTTTTTT	CSARGTTNEKLFF
TRBV10-3	14	TRBJ2-7	few	TRBD1	TGTGCCATCAGTGAGTCGACAGGGACCTACGAGCAGTACTTC	CAISESTGTYEQYF
TRBV12-3/TRBV12-4	14	TRBJ2-3	-	-	TGTGCCAGCAGTTTCAGGGGGGGCAGAGATACGCAGTATTTT	CASSFRGGRDTQYF
TRBV7-9	13	TRBJ1-2	-	-	TGTGCCAGCAGCTTATCTACATTCTATGGCTACACCTTC	CASSLSTFYGYTF
TRBV7-9	15	TRBJ2-5	-	-	TGTGCCAGCAGCTTAGCGAGCGGGCACCAAGAGACCCAGTACTTC	CASSLASGHQETQYF
TRBV7-3	14	TRBJ1-2	-	TRBD1	TGTGCCAGCAGCAATAGACAGGGGCGAGATGGCTACACCTTC	CASSNRQGRDGYTF
TRBV2	14	TRBJ1-2	-	-	TGTGCCAGCAGGGTCGAGAGGGGCGACTATGGCTACACCTTC	CASRVERGDYGYTF
TRBV24-1	12	TRBJ2-1	-	-	TGTGCCACCCAGGGGGAGGTCAGTGAGCAGTTCTTC	CATQGEVSEQFF
TRBV21-1	21	TRBJ2-1	-	-	TGTGCCAGCAGCAAAGGTTGCAGTGGACTAGCGGGAGGTTCCGATTTAGGTGAGCAGTTCTTC	CASSKGCSGLAGGSDLGEQFF
TRBV20-1	14	TRBJ2-5	-	-	TGCAGTGCTATTGATCTTCTGGGGGAAGAGACCCAGTACTTC	CSAIDLLGEETQYF
TRBV7-9	12	TRBJ1-1	-	-	TGTGCCAGCAGCTGGGGGGACACTGAAGCTTTCTTT	CASSWGDTEAFF
TRBV11-3	15	TRBJ2-3	-	TRBD2	TGTGCCAGCAGCCCGGGACTAGCGGACACAGATACGCAGTATTTT	CASSPGLADTDTQYF
TRBV11-2	13	TRBJ1-5	-	-	TGTGCCAGCAGCTTACTGGGGGATCAGCCCCAGCATTTT	CASSLLGDQPQHF